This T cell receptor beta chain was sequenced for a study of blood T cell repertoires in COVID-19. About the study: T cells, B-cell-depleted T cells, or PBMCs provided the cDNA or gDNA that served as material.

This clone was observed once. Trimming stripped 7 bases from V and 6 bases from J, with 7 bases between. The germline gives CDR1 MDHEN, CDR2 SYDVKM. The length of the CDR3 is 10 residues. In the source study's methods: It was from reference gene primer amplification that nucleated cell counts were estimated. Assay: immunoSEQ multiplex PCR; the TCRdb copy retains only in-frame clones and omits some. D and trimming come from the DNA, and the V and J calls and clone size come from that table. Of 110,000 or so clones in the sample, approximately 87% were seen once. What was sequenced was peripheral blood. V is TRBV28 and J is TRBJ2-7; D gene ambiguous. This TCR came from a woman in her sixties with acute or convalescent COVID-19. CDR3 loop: CASKHSEQYF. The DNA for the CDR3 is TGTGCCAGCAAACACAGCGAGCAGTACTTC.